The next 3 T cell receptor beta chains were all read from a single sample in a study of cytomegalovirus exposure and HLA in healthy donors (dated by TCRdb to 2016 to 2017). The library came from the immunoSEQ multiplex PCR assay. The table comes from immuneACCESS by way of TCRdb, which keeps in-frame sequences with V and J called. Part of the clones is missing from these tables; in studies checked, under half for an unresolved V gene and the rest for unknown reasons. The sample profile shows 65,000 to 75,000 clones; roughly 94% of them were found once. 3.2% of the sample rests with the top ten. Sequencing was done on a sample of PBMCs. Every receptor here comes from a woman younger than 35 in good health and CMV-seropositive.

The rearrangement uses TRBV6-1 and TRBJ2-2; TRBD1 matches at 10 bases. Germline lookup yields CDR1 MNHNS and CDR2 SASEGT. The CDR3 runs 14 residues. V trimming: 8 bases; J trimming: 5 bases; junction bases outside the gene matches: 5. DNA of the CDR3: TGTGCCAGCGGGGACAGGGGTCGGACCGGGGAGCTGTTTTTT. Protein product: CASGDRGRTGELFF.

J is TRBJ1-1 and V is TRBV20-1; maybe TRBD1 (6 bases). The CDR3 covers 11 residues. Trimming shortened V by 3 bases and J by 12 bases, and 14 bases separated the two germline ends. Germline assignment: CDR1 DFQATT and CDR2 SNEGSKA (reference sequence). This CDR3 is CSASGSTGTFF. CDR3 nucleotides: TGCAGTGCTAGTGGGAGTACAGGGACTTTCTTT.

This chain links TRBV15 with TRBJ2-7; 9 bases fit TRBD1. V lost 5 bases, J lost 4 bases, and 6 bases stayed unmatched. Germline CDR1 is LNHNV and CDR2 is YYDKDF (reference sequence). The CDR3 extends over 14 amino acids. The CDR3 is CATSRTGQGYEQYF. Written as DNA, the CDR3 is TGTGCCACCAGCCGTACCGGACAGGGGTACGAGCAGTACTTC.